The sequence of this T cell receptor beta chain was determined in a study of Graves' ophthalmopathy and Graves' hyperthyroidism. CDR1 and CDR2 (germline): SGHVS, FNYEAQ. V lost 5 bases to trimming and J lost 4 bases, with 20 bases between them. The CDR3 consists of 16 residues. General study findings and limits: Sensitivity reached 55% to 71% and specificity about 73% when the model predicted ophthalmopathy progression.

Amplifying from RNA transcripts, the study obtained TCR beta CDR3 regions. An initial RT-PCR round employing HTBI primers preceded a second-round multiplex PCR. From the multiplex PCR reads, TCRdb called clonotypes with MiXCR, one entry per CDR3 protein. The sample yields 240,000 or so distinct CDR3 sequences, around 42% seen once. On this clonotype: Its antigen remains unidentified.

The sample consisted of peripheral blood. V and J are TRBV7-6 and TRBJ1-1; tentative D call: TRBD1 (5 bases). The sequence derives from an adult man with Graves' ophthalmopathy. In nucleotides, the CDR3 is TGTGCCAGCAGCCCACAGCCCGCAGGGTCGGTCACTGAAGCTTTCTTT. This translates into CASSPQPAGSVTEAFF.